One and the same sample provided the 28 T cell receptor beta chains below, sequenced in a study of breast tumors, draining lymph nodes, adjacent tissues. Breast cancer patients provided tissue from their axillary draining lymph nodes. TCRdb re-called the multiplex PCR reads through MiXCR, storing one row per CDR3 protein. The table records over 200,000 distinct CDR3 sequences, about 30% of them present only once. Input material: axillary lymph node tissue. The receptors here all came from a female donor with breast cancer. Some clones in this sample may be carry-over from other donors' samples.

This clonotype was seen repeatedly, ten times or more. CDR3: CATSDDGSGSSYEQYF. In DNA, the CDR3 is TGTGCCACCAGTGATGACGGGAGCGGGAGTTCCTACGAGCAGTACTTC. The chain links TRBV24-1 to TRBJ2-7; 8 bases map to TRBD2. CDR3 size: 16 residues. The germline V gene encodes CDR1 KGHDR and CDR2 SFDVKD. The ends lost 3 bases at V and 1 base at J; junction bases unmatched: 7.

This clonotype was counted many times. V gene TRBV5-1 combines with J gene TRBJ2-7; 9 bases map to TRBD1. CDR3 size: 15 residues. Germline trimming cut 0 bases from V and 9 bases from J; bases unmatched to any gene: 10. CDR1 is SGHRS and CDR2 is YFSETQ in the germline V gene. CDR3 nucleotides: TGCGCCAGCAGCTTGGGGACCCGGGACAGGGACCGGCAGTACTTC. Amino acids: CASSLGTRDRDRQYF.

A remark on this clonotype: Relative to the germline gene, one junction end is altered; a read error may explain this. This chain joins TRBV5-1 and TRBJ2-7; D gene ambiguous. This CDR3 comprises 12 residues. Germline assignment: CDR1 SGHRS and CDR2 YFSETQ. The CDR3 sequence: CASSLGFCEHYF. As DNA, the CDR3 is TGCGCCAGCAGCTTGGGATTCTGCGAGCACTACTTC.

J is TRBJ1-3 and V is TRBV24-1, with D unclear. The CDR3 length is 13 residues. V lost 5 bases, J lost 7 bases, and 11 bases lay in between. In germline, CDR1 is KGHDR, CDR2 SFDVKD. The CDR3 here is CATSVASANTIYF. For the CDR3, the DNA is TGTGCCACCAGTGTTGCCAGCGCGAACACCATATATTTT.

Points on this clonotype: This may stem from a read error, because a much larger clone lies one nucleotide away. The V gene is TRBV11-2, the J gene TRBJ2-7; D is perhaps TRBD1 (5 bases). V lost 5 bases, J lost 0 bases, and 17 bases lay in between. Germline lookup yields CDR1 SGHAT and CDR2 FQNNGV. The CDR3 is 16 amino acids. The DNA of the CDR3 is TGTGCCAGCAGCCCATTGGGGCAGGCGCCCTCCTACGAGCAGTACTTC. This codes for CASSPLGQAPSYEQYF.

The sample holds a few counts of this clonotype. A read error may be the cause here, since a much bigger clone is one base away. The conserved closing phenylalanine or tryptophan is absent in this CDR3, likely reflecting a read error. This chain connects TRBV9 to TRBJ1-2, with D uncertain. The CDR3 loop spans 13 amino acids. V was cut by 0 bases and J by 6 bases, with 9 bases left in between. Germline CDR1 SGDLS, CDR2 YYNGEE. The CDR3 bases are TGTGCCAGCAGCGTAGGCAGGCTGGATGGCTACACCTCC. This codes for CASSVGRLDGYTS.

This clonotype was observed at least ten times. The chain uses TRBV30 and TRBJ2-3; tentatively, D is TRBD1 or TRBD2 (5 bases each). V was cut by 2 bases and J by 3 bases, with 15 bases left in between. This CDR3 is built from 15 residues. The V gene's germline CDR1 is GTSNPN and CDR2 SVGIG (reference sequence). CDR3 in amino acids: CAWSRGSGRTDTQYF. CDR3 coding DNA: TGTGCCTGGAGTAGGGGCAGTGGGAGAACAGATACGCAGTATTTT.

This clonotype was counted many times. The rearrangement links TRBV20-1 to TRBJ2-1; no definite D call. Trimming removed 3 bases from V and 0 bases from J, with 12 bases in between. Germline loops: CDR1 DFQATT, CDR2 SNEGSKA (reference sequence). This CDR3 spans 15 amino acids. The CDR3 nucleotides read TGCAGTGCTAGCGAAGGACCGTCCTCCTACAATGAGCAGTTCTTC. The encoded protein is CSASEGPSSYNEQFF.

Ten or more counts support this clonotype. This chain links TRBV7-6 with TRBJ2-5; possible D gene TRBD2, 6 bases. V lost 2 bases and J lost 2, with 12 bases in between. There are 15 residues in the CDR3. CDR1 and CDR2 (germline): SGHVS, FNYEAQ. CDR3 in DNA: TGTGCCAGCAGCTTACACGGCGGGAATCAAGAGACCCAGTACTTC. This sequence encodes CASSLHGGNQETQYF.

This clonotype was observed many times. The chain combines TRBV24-1 with TRBJ1-5; 8 bases are shared with TRBD1. Trimming at V came to 0 bases and at J to 2 bases, leaving 5 bases not matched to a gene. CDR1 is KGHDR and CDR2 is SFDVKD in the germline V gene. This CDR3 has 17 amino acids. CDR3 sequence: CATSDLLLQGGNQPQHF. CDR3 bases: TGTGCCACCAGTGATTTGCTATTACAGGGGGGCAATCAGCCCCAGCATTTT.

This clonotype was found many times. V gene TRBV20-1 combines with J gene TRBJ1-4, with D possibly TRBD1 on 5 matching bases. The germline V gene has CDR1 DFQATT and CDR2 SNEGSKA (reference sequence). CDR3 length: 12 residues. Trimming took off 7 bases at V and 8 bases at J, with 14 bases between the two ends. For the CDR3, the DNA is TGCAGTGTTTCGTCGGGGGGGGAAAAACTGTTTTTT. Protein sequence: CSVSSGGEKLFF.

This clonotype was picked up many times. The chain links TRBV28 to TRBJ1-6; 8 bases align to TRBD1. The V gene's germline CDR1 is MDHEN and CDR2 SYDVKM. J lost 9 bases, V lost 4 bases, and 2 bases had no gene match. The CDR3 is 13 residues long. In nucleotides, the CDR3 is TGTGCCAGCAGTTGGACAGGGCGTTCACCCCTCCACTTT. Protein sequence: CASSWTGRSPLHF.

This clonotype was seen repeatedly, ten times or more. The V gene is TRBV20-1, the J gene TRBJ2-7, with 10 bases fitting TRBD1. Germline V CDR1 and CDR2: DFQATT, SNEGSKA (reference sequence). Losses at the gene ends were 3 bases for V and 5 bases for J; bases not matched to a gene: 7. This CDR3 has 14 residues. The CDR3 sequence: CSASPRQGANEQYF. The CDR3 nucleotides read TGCAGTGCTAGCCCCCGACAGGGGGCGAACGAGCAGTACTTC.

The chain combines TRBV20-1 with TRBJ2-7; 7 nucleotides agree with TRBD2. The CDR3 has 13 residues. Germline assignment: CDR1 DFQATT and CDR2 SNEGSKA (reference sequence). J was trimmed by 2 bases and V by 4 bases; bases with no gene match: 5. In nucleotides, the CDR3 is TGCAGTGCTACCCCGAGCGGGACCTACGAGCAGTACTTC. It is translated as CSATPSGTYEQYF.

This clonotype was counted ten times or more. The chain couples TRBV7-2 to TRBJ1-4; the D gene is possibly TRBD1 (5 bases). This CDR3 is built from 12 residues. Looked up from germline, CDR1 is SGHTA and CDR2 is FQGNSA. The germline V and J ends were trimmed by 4 bases and 8 bases, with 8 bases remaining between them. Here the CDR3 DNA reads TGTGCCAGCAGCTGGGACGGAGAAAAACTGTTTTTT. This encodes CASSWDGEKLFF.

This clonotype is a singleton in its sample. The rearrangement joins TRBV7-6 to TRBJ1-2, with TRBD1 matching 8 bases. Per germline, CDR1 SGHVS and CDR2 FNYEAQ. This CDR3 spans 13 amino acids. V shed 5 bases and J 6 bases; nucleotides not matched to a gene: 5. DNA for the CDR3: TGTGCCAGCAGCAACACAGGGGGACATGGCTACACCTTC. Its protein product is CASSNTGGHGYTF. Complete variable domain (other parts from reference TRBV7-6 and TRBJ1-2): GAGVSQSPRYKVTKRGQDVALRCDPISGHVSLYWYRQALGQGPEFLTYFNYEAQQDKSGLPNDRFSAERPEGSISTLTIQRTEQRDSAMYRCASSNTGGHGYTFGSGTRLTVV.

The chain is built from TRBV18 and TRBJ1-1; D ambiguous. Germline V gene data show CDR1 as KGHSH and CDR2 as LQKENI. The CDR3 sequence is 14 residues long. V was shortened by 1 base and J by 4 bases, with 10 bases between the two germline ends. The CDR3 spells CASSPQGRGTEAFF. The CDR3 coding sequence is TGTGCCAGCTCACCACAAGGCCGGGGCACTGAAGCTTTCTTT.

The genes are TRBV18 and TRBJ1-1; the D gene is possibly TRBD1 (6 bases). Germline-derived CDR1 and CDR2 are KGHSH and LQKENI. V shed 8 bases and J shed 5 bases, with 18 bases lying between them. The CDR3 runs to 14 residues. CDR3 DNA sequence: TGTGCCAGCCCACGATCCCGGGGGGCGACTGAAGCTTTCTTT. Translated: CASPRSRGATEAFF. Full variable domain (outside the CDR3, taken from reference TRBV18 and TRBJ1-1): NAGVMQNPRHLVRRRGQEARLRCSPMKGHSHVYWYRQLPEEGLKFMVYLQKENIIDESGMPKERFSAEFPKEGPSILRIQQVVRGDSAAYFCASPRSRGATEAFFGQGTRLTVV.

This clonotype has ten or more counts. It may be a read error: a sequence one base away is much more abundant. The J gene is TRBJ1-6, the V gene TRBV20-1; D ambiguous. Germline-derived CDR1 and CDR2 are DFQATT and SNEGSKA (reference sequence). This CDR3 is 16 amino acids long. CDR3 amino acids: CSARDLESSSNSPLHF. CDR3 nucleotide sequence: TGCAGTGCTAGAGATCTGGAGAGCTCCTCTAATTCACCCCTCCACTTT.

This clonotype was seen ten or more times. CDR3: CAISENRQAYEQYF. CDR3 nucleotide sequence: TGTGCCATCAGTGAAAATCGGCAGGCCTACGAGCAGTACTTC. The chain carries TRBV10-3 and TRBJ2-7, with D uncertain. CDR3 length equals 14 residues. With 3 bases removed from V and 2 bases from J, the gap between germline ends came to 11 bases. Germline V gene data show CDR1 as ENHRY and CDR2 as SYGVKD.

This clonotype was detected ten times or more. V is TRBV9 and J is TRBJ2-3; TRBD2 agrees at 8 bases. The ends lost 4 bases at V and 5 bases at J; junction bases unmatched: 15. Germline CDR1 is SGDLS and CDR2 is YYNGEE. The CDR3 totals 17 residues. CDR3 region: CASSPLISGLAGDTQYF. The CDR3, as DNA: TGTGCCAGCAGCCCTTTGATTAGTGGACTAGCAGGAGATACGCAGTATTTT.

The chain combines TRBV18 with TRBJ2-3; TRBD2 might be the D (6 bases). The CDR3 has 13 residues. CDR1 is KGHSH and CDR2 is LQKENI in the germline V gene. The V gene lost 5 bases and the J gene lost 4 bases, with 10 bases spanning the gap. The CDR3 coding sequence is TGTGCCAGCTCAACAACTAGCTCAGATACGCAGTATTTT. Its protein is CASSTTSSDTQYF.

Worth noting for this clonotype: Its ends do not fully match the called genes, so a read error is possible. The V gene is TRBV6-2 or TRBV6-3, the J gene TRBJ1-6; 10 nucleotides agree with TRBD1. This CDR3 contains 17 residues. Germline CDR1 and CDR2: MNHEY and SVGEGT. CDR3 DNA: TGTGCCAGCAGACCCGGGACAGGGGTAACCTATAATTCGCCCCTCCGCTTT. This sequence encodes CASRPGTGVTYNSPLRF.

This clonotype was recorded at least ten times. A junction boundary mismatches the germline segment, possibly from a read error. The chain joins TRBV6-5 to TRBJ2-7; D possibly uses TRBD1 or TRBD2 (5 bases each). This CDR3 contains 13 residues. The V gene's germline CDR1 is MNHEY and CDR2 SVGAGI. The CDR3 region is CASSHSGRYEQYF. The CDR3 nucleotides are TGTGCCAGCAGTCACTCGGGACGCTACGAGCAGTACTTC.

This clonotype was counted between two and nine times. A read error is possible here, since a much larger clone lies one base away. CDR3 loop: CASSYSNAYEQYF. The CDR3 bases are TGTGCCAGCAGTTACTCGAACGCCTACGAGCAGTACTTC. This chain connects TRBV6-6 to TRBJ2-7; D is ambiguous. The V and J ends lost 0 bases and 2 bases respectively, with 5 bases between them. Per the germline V gene, CDR1 is MNHNY and CDR2 is SVGAGI (reference sequence). The CDR3 runs to 13 residues.

The chain uses TRBV20-1 and TRBJ1-1, with a weak D call TRBD1 (5 bases). This CDR3 comprises 13 residues. Deletions cut 5 bases from V and 0 bases from J, with 10 bases between. Germline V lookup: CDR1 DFQATT, CDR2 SNEGSKA (reference sequence). This chain's CDR3 is CSASDNMNTEAFF. In DNA form, the CDR3 reads TGCAGTGCTTCGGACAACATGAACACTGAAGCTTTCTTT.

Note on this clonotype: A read error may be the cause here, since a much bigger clone is one base away. The chain combines TRBV11-2 with TRBJ2-7; D ambiguous. Per germline, CDR1 SGHAT and CDR2 FQNNGV. V lost 0 bases and J 3 bases, leaving 15 bases between the germline ends. The length of the CDR3 is 16 residues. In DNA form, the CDR3 reads TGTGCCAGCAGCTTAGAATTAGGTGCGATCCTCTACGAGCAGTACTTC. Protein: CASSLELGAILYEQYF. The whole variable domain, filled in from reference TRBV11-2 and TRBJ2-7, reads EAGVAQSPRYKIIEKRQSVAFWCNPISGHATLYWYQQILGQGPKLLIQFQNNGVVDDSQLPKDRFSAERLKGVDSTLKIQPAKLEDSAVYLCASSLELGAILYEQYFGPGTRLTVT.

In regard to this clonotype: This may stem from a read error, because a much larger clone lies one nucleotide away. Written as DNA, the CDR3 is TGCAGTGCTACAACCCCGGCGAGCAATCCGCCCCAGCATTTT. Its protein is CSATTPASNPPQHF. The rearrangement links TRBV20-1 to TRBJ1-5; D unclear. Germline CDR1 reads DFQATT; CDR2 reads SNEGSKA (reference sequence). CDR3 length: 14 residues.